This T cell receptor beta chain appears in the sequencing data of a study of blood T cell repertoires in COVID-19. Study context: From the United States, Italy and Spain came samples of acute and convalescent COVID-19.

Trimming at V came to 6 bases and at J to 1 base, leaving 6 bases not matched to a gene. The CDR3 totals 16 residues. Per germline, CDR1 MDHEN and CDR2 SYDVKM. The repertoire was sequenced with immunoSEQ multiplex PCR; TCRdb's copy has only in-frame clones and lacks some. The repertoire consists of roughly 95,000 clones, with around 82% occurring once and the leading ten covering under 7.5%. The source is a man over 45 with active or convalescent COVID-19. Sequenced input: peripheral blood. The rearrangement links TRBV28 to TRBJ1-2; TRBD1 agrees at 12 bases. This chain's CDR3 is CASSPGTGGLNYGYTF. CDR3 bases: TGTGCCAGCAGCCCCGGGACAGGGGGCCTTAACTATGGCTACACCTTC.